Presented here are 5 T cell receptor beta chains from one specimen sequenced in a study of T cell responses to AZD1222 COVID-19 vaccine. Profiling relied on immunoSEQ multiplex PCR, and the TCRdb table lists in-frame clones only, not all of them. The repertoire holds around 99,000 clones, with about 89% as singletons. The sample here was peripheral blood, taken 28 days after the second AZD1222 dose. The receptors shown here come from an adult who received the AZD1222 COVID-19 vaccine.

This clone was recorded a few times. This CDR3 reads CASSLIVPDSSYNSPLHF. CDR3 coding DNA: TGTGCCAGCAGCTTAATTGTGCCGGACAGCTCCTATAATTCACCCCTCCACTTT. The chain is built from TRBV7-8 and TRBJ1-6, with D possibly matching TRBD1 (6 bases). This CDR3 is built from 18 residues. Germline CDR1 reads SGHVS; CDR2 reads FQNEAQ. Trimming took 2 bases from V and 0 from J, leaving 14 bases between them.

The gene calls are TRBV7-2 and TRBJ2-7, with a weak D call TRBD2 (5 bases). CDR3 size: 15 residues. V was trimmed by 6 bases and J by 3 bases, leaving 18 bases between them. Per germline, CDR1 SGHTA and CDR2 FQGNSA. The CDR3 DNA sequence: TGTGCCAGCAGTCCCTGGGTGGGCGGAGGCTACGAGCAGTACTTC. Translating it yields CASSPWVGGGYEQYF.

In its sample, this clone was seen once. V and J are TRBV9 and TRBJ1-1; D is ambiguous. The ends were cut back, 4 bases at V and 0 bases at J, with 13 bases in the middle. CDR1 is SGDLS and CDR2 is YYNGEE in the germline V gene. The CDR3 is made up of 15 amino acids. Written as DNA, the CDR3 is TGTGCCAGCAGCCCCGAGGTTGCGTTGAACACTGAAGCTTTCTTT. Protein sequence: CASSPEVALNTEAFF. The full variable domain, with the rest looked up from reference TRBV9 and TRBJ1-1, is DSGVTQTPKHLITATGQRVTLRCSPRSGDLSVYWYQQSLDQGLQFLIQYYNGEERAKGNILERFSAQQFPDLHSELNLSSLELGDSALYFCASSPEVALNTEAFFGQGTRLTVV.

The rearrangement links TRBV5-4 to TRBJ1-2; D gene unclear. The length of the CDR3 is 9 residues. Germline-derived CDR1 and CDR2 are SGHNT and YYREEE (reference sequence). Written as DNA, the CDR3 is TGTGCTAGCCAGGATGGCTACACCTTC. This encodes CASQDGYTF.

This rearrangement joins TRBV7-2 to TRBJ2-1, with a weak D call TRBD2 (7 bases). This CDR3 region has 14 residues. V lost 5 bases, J lost 4 bases, and 12 bases lay in between. The germline V gene encodes CDR1 SGHTA and CDR2 FQGNSA. CDR3 sequence reads: CASSQRGGYNEQFF. Here the CDR3 DNA reads TGTGCCAGCAGCCAGAGGGGGGGGTACAATGAGCAGTTCTTC.